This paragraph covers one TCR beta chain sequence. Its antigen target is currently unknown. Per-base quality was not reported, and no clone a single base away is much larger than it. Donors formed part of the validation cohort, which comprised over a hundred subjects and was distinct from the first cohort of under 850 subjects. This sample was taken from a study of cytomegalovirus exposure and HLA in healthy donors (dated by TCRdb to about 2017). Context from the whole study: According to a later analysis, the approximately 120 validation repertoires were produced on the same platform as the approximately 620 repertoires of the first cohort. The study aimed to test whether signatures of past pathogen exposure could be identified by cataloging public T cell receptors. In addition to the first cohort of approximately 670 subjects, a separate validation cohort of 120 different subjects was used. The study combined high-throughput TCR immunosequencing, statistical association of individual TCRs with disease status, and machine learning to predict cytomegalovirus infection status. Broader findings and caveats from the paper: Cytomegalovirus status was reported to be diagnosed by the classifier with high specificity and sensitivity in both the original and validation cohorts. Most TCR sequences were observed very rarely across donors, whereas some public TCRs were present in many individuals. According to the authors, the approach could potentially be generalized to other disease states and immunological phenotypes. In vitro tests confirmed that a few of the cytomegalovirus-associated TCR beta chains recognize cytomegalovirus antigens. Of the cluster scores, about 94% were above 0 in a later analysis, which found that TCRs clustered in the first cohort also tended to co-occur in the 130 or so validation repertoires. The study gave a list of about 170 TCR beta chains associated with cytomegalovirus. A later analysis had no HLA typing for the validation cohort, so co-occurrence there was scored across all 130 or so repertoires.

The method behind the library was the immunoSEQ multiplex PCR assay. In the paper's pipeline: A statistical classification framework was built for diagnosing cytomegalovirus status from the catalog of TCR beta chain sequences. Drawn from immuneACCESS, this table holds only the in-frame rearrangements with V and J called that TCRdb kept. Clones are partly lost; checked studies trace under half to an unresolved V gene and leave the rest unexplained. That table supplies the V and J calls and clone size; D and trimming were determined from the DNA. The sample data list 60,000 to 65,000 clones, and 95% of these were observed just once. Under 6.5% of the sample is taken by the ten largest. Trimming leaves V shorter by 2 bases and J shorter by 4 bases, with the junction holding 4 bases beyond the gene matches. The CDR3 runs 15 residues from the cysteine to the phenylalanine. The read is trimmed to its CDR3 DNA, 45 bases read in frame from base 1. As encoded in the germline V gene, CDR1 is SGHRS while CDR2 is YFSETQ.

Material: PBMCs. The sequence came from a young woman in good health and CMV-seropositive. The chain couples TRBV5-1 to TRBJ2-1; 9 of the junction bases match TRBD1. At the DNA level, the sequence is TGCGCCAGCAGCTTACAGGGGGCGGAGTACAATGAGCAGTTCTTC. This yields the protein CASSLQGAEYNEQFF.